A selection of T cell receptor beta chains follows, all from one sample in a study of T cells after yellow fever vaccination. In TCRdb, the 5' RACE reads were re-called with MiXCR into one record per CDR3 protein. The table lists over 300,000 distinct CDR3 sequences, approximately 3.9% of them singletons, with less than 25% in the top ten. The input for sequencing was PBMCs, taken on the day of the yellow fever booster vaccination. The receptor source for this set is a man aged 18 to 29 who received the YFV17D yellow fever vaccine. Each CDR3 is given with its conserved first and last residue. D genes are given only for firm matches. Clone size, where shown, is once, few, many, or a class for clones that have expanded.

d_gene	abundance	len	v_gene	j_gene	CDR3nt	CDR3aa
TRBD1	few	13	TRBV20-1	TRBJ2-3	TGCAGTGCTGGCAAGACAGGGGTGGATACGCAGTATTTT	CSAGKTGVDTQYF
TRBD1	many	15	TRBV5-6	TRBJ2-7	TGTGCCAGCAGCTTAGTGGACAGGGCTTTGGGCGAGCAGTACTTC	CASSLVDRALGEQYF
NA	few	14	TRBV15	TRBJ2-1	TGTGCCACCAGCAGAGTCCTCGGCCACAATGAGCAGTTCTTC	CATSRVLGHNEQFF
TRBD2	many	14	TRBV10-3	TRBJ2-5	TGTGCCATCAGTGCTAGCGGCATCGGGGAGACCCAGTACTTC	CAISASGIGETQYF
TRBD1	few	13	TRBV20-1	TRBJ1-6	TGCAGTGCTAGATCGTCCGGGACAGGACCCCTCCACTTT	CSARSSGTGPLHF
NA	few	14	TRBV15	TRBJ1-4	TGTGCCACCAGAGCGGGACGGCCTAATGAAAAACTGTTTTTT	CATRAGRPNEKLFF
TRBD2	few	18	TRBV10-3	TRBJ2-2	TGTGCCATCAGTGTGAGGACTAGCGGGGACCGTGTCACCGGGGAGCTGTTTTTT	CAISVRTSGDRVTGELFF
TRBD2	NA	15	TRBV7-2	TRBJ2-1	TGTGCCAGCAGCCGGGTGGGGACTAGCTCCAATGAGCAGTTCTTC	CASSRVGTSSNEQFF
NA	NA	16	TRBV4-3	TRBJ2-7	TGCGCCAGCAGCCAACAAAGAACCGGGTTCCACTACGAGCAGTACTTC	CASSQQRTGFHYEQYF
NA	many	15	TRBV9	TRBJ2-6	TGTGCCAGCAGCGTACGGGGGTCTGGGGCCAACGTCCTGACTTTC	CASSVRGSGANVLTF
TRBD1	many	11	TRBV5-1	TRBJ2-1	TGCGCCAGCAGCTTCGGGACAGCCGCAACTTTC	CASSFGTAATF
NA	many	16	TRBV5-1	TRBJ2-6	TGCGCCAGCAGCCCGTACAGGGAAGCTGGGGCCAACGTCCTGACTTTC	CASSPYREAGANVLTF
NA	many	12	TRBV20-1	TRBJ2-3	TGCAGTGCTAGAGAAGACACAGATACGCAGTATTTT	CSAREDTDTQYF
NA	NA	14	TRBV11-2	TRBJ2-5	TGTGCCAGCAGCTTAGGTGTCAGGGCGGAGACCCAGTACTTC	CASSLGVRAETQYF
TRBD2	many	13	TRBV6-6	TRBJ2-5	TGTGCCAGCAGTTTCGGACTAGTCGAGACCCAGTACTTC	CASSFGLVETQYF
TRBD2	many	14	TRBV2	TRBJ2-7	TGTGCCAGCAGTGCCGGGGGGTTGGTCTACGAGCAGTACTTC	CASSAGGLVYEQYF
TRBD1	few	18	TRBV7-6	TRBJ1-5	TGTGCCAGCAGCTTATGGTCCCGGGACAGTAATAGCAATCAGCCCCAGCATTTT	CASSLWSRDSNSNQPQHF
NA	NA	14	TRBV6-6	TRBJ1-4	TGTGCCAGCAGGGTACATACAACTAATGAAAAACTGTTTTTT	CASRVHTTNEKLFF
TRBD2	NA	15	TRBV20-1	TRBJ2-1	TGCAGTGCTAGGATACCGGGACTAGCGGACAATGAGCAGTTCTTC	CSARIPGLADNEQFF
NA	few	14	TRBV19	TRBJ2-7	TGTGCCAGTAGTATAGGAGGAAATGGCTACGAGCAGTACTTC	CASSIGGNGYEQYF
NA	many	14	TRBV27	TRBJ2-5	TGTGCCAGCAGTTCCCCGGCGAGCCTAGAGACCCAGTACTTC	CASSSPASLETQYF
NA	NA	13	TRBV28	TRBJ2-3	TGTGCCAGCAGTTTCGGTGTGGAAGATACGCAGTATTTT	CASSFGVEDTQYF
NA	few	15	TRBV4-1	TRBJ1-5	TGCGCCAGCAGCCCAAGACAGGCCTTCAATCAGCCCCAGCATTTT	CASSPRQAFNQPQHF
NA	many	11	TRBV18	TRBJ2-2	TGTGCCAGCTCAGACACCGGGGAGCTGTTTTTT	CASSDTGELFF
NA	many	14	TRBV4-1	TRBJ1-5	TGCGCCAGCAGCCAAGTAGGGGGGAATCAGCCCCAGCATTTT	CASSQVGGNQPQHF
NA	NA	18	TRBV7-3	TRBJ1-3	TGTGCCAGCAGCTTACGTAACGCAGGGCTGCTCGATGGAAACACCATATATTTT	CASSLRNAGLLDGNTIYF
TRBD1	few	14	TRBV4-2	TRBJ2-1	TGTGCCAGCAGCCAAGAAGTGGGACAGAACGAGCAGTTCTTC	CASSQEVGQNEQFF
NA	many	11	TRBV29-1	TRBJ1-3	TGCAGCGTTAAACCTGGAAACACCATATATTTT	CSVKPGNTIYF
NA	few	14	TRBV20-1	TRBJ2-1	TGCAGTGTCAGAGAGGGCTTCTCCTACAATGAGCAGTTCTTC	CSVREGFSYNEQFF
NA	few	11	TRBV20-1	TRBJ2-1	TGCAGTGCCAGCCCTAACAATGAGCAGTTCTTC	CSASPNNEQFF
TRBD2	few	14	TRBV20-1	TRBJ2-1	TGCAGTGCTAGGACTAGCGGGGGATCCAATGAGCAGTTCTTC	CSARTSGGSNEQFF
NA	NA	13	TRBV4-3	TRBJ2-7	TGCGCCAGCAGCCAAGATCTGGGCAAGGAGCAGTACTTC	CASSQDLGKEQYF
TRBD2	few	14	TRBV6-2/TRBV6-3	TRBJ2-1	TGTGCCAGCGAACTAGCGGGGGCTAACAATGAGCAGTTCTTC	CASELAGANNEQFF
NA	many	15	TRBV10-3	TRBJ1-1	TGTGCCATCAGTGAGTTTCGGACACCGAACACTGAAGCTTTCTTT	CAISEFRTPNTEAFF
NA	many	16	TRBV29-1	TRBJ1-1	TGCAGCGTTGAAGATCATGTCAGCATAAGGAACACTGAAGCTTTCTTT	CSVEDHVSIRNTEAFF
TRBD2	many	20	TRBV5-6	TRBJ2-1	TGTGCCAGCAGCTCGATGTTCGGCGGTAGCGGGGGGCCTTCCTACAATGAGCAGTTCTTC	CASSSMFGGSGGPSYNEQFF
NA	NA	13	TRBV29-1	TRBJ2-1	TGCAGCGTTAATTCGGGCTCCTACAATGAGCAGTTCTTC	CSVNSGSYNEQFF
NA	few	13	TRBV2	TRBJ1-5	TGTGCCAGCATCAGGGGTAGGGATCAGCCCCAGCATTTT	CASIRGRDQPQHF
NA	NA	14	TRBV20-1	TRBJ1-1	TGCAGTGCCACTCCTCCGGGGGCTCGCACTGAAGCTTTCTTT	CSATPPGARTEAFF
NA	many	13	TRBV29-1	TRBJ2-2	TGCAGCGTCGACCCGCTGGACACCGGGGAGCTGTTTTTT	CSVDPLDTGELFF